This record looks at one TCR beta chain sequence and its context. Original processing methods: Reference gene primer amplification yielded estimated nucleated cell counts. TCRdb keeps only in-frame clones here, not all; method: immunoSEQ multiplex PCR. V, J and clone size are taken as reported in that table, and D and trimming were inferred from the DNA itself. The sample holds some 450,000 clones, around 88% seen once. The data belong to a study of blood T cell repertoires in COVID-19. On the study more broadly: Samples came from the United States, Italy and Spain, spanning acute and convalescent COVID-19.

One Seattle source followed patients from active infection through their disease course. Sequenced material: peripheral blood. This sequence originates from a woman aged 50 to 65 with COVID-19, enrolled during active disease.

The CDR3 sequence: CASRDPDREVEAFF. CDR3 sequence (DNA): TGTGCCAGCAGGGACCCGGACAGGGAGGTTGAAGCTTTCTTT. This sequence joins TRBV6-5 and TRBJ1-1; 8 nucleotides agree with TRBD1. The CDR3 consists of 14 residues. V dropped 6 bases and J dropped 7; count of bases not matched to a gene: 10. CDR1 and CDR2 from the germline V gene are MNHEY and SVGAGI.